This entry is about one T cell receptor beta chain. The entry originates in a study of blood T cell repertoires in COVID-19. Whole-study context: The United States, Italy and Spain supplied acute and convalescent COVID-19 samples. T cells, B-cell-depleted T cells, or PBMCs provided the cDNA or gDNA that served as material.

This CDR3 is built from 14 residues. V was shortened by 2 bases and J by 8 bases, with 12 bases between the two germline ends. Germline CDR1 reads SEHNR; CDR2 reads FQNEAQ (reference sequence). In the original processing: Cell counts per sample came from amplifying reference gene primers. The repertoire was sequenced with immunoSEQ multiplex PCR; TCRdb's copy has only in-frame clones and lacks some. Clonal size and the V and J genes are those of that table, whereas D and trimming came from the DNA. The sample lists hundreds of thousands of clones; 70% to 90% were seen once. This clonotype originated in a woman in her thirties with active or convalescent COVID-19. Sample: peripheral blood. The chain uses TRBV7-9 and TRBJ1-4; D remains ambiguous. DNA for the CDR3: TGTGCCAGCAGCTTAATGGAGGAGGGCGAAAAACTGTTTTTT. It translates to CASSLMEEGEKLFF.